This T cell receptor beta chain was recorded in a study of blood T cell repertoires in COVID-19. On the study more broadly: Researchers got acute and convalescent COVID-19 samples from the United States, Italy and Spain. The analysed material was cDNA or gDNA that came from T cells, B-cell-depleted T cells, or PBMCs.

Original processing methods: Amplification with reference gene primers provided the estimates of nucleated cell counts. Produced via immunoSEQ multiplex PCR; TCRdb's table is partial and in-frame only. The DNA gave D and trimming, while V, J and clone size come from that table. In the table there are more than 110,000 clones, roughly 81% of which are singletons. V shed 7 bases and J 6 bases; nucleotides not matched to a gene: 9. The CDR3 is made up of 14 amino acids. The germline V gene encodes CDR1 SGHRS and CDR2 YFSETQ. Sequencing input: peripheral blood. The receptor's source is a woman aged 45-59 years with active or convalescent COVID-19. This chain uses TRBV5-1 with TRBJ2-3; TRBD1 matches 9 bases. DNA for the CDR3: TGCGCCAGCGAATGGACAGGGGCGGGGGATACGCAGTATTTT. Translation gives CASEWTGAGDTQYF.